Below are 19 T cell receptor beta chains sequenced from a single sample in a study of quantifying T cell responses using KT2 cells. Study context: TCR alpha and beta constant-region primers primed reverse transcription of RNA.

An oligo carrying a UMI was ligated to the cDNA 3' end. An equimolar mix of RC1.1 and RC1.2 primed the beta chain across TRBC1 and TRBC2. Via MiXCR, TCRdb re-called the UMI-ligation and nested PCR reads, giving one row per CDR3 protein. The profile shows 42,000 or so distinct CDR3 sequences, over 15% of them singletons. Sequencing used PBMCs spiked with cells of the T cell clone KT2. These receptors were collected from a human donor.

This clonotype was seen at least ten times. This chain joins TRBV24-1 and TRBJ2-7; D is ambiguous. CDR1 and CDR2 (germline): KGHDR, SFDVKD. CDR3 size: 12 residues. Trimming removed 0 bases from V and 2 bases from J, with 1 base in between. CDR3 in DNA: TGTGCCACCAGTGATTTGACCTACGAGCAGTACTTC. Its translation: CATSDLTYEQYF.

The V gene is TRBV24-1, the J gene TRBJ2-3, with D possibly being TRBD1 (5 bases). The germline V gene encodes CDR1 KGHDR and CDR2 SFDVKD. Trimming stripped 1 base from V and 6 bases from J, with 13 bases between. This CDR3 has 15 residues. CDR3 coding DNA: TGTGCCACCAGTGATTTCCGGCCCAGGGATGATACGCAGTATTTT. Translated, it gives CATSDFRPRDDTQYF.

The chain is built from TRBV6-6 and TRBJ1-2; the match to TRBD1 covers 12 bases. The CDR3 loop spans 16 amino acids. Unmatched junction bases numbered 9, after V lost 6 bases and J lost 4 bases. Germline loops: CDR1 MNHNY, CDR2 SVGAGI (reference sequence). The CDR3 nucleotides are TGTGCCAGCAGCCCGGGACAGGGGGCTTGTGGCTATGGCTACACCTTC. Translating it yields CASSPGQGACGYGYTF.

A few counts support this clonotype. This chain connects TRBV6-2 or TRBV6-3 to TRBJ2-3; D call uncertain. This CDR3 comprises 11 residues. Germline-derived CDR1 and CDR2 are MNHEY and SVGEGT. V lost 5 bases and J lost 4, with 4 bases in between. This chain's CDR3 is CASSRSDTQYF. CDR3 bases: TGTGCCAGCAGTCGATCAGATACGCAGTATTTT.

The genes are TRBV5-1 and TRBJ2-3, with unresolved D. The CDR3 consists of 16 residues. CDR1 is SGHRS, CDR2 YFSETQ, per germline. Trimming stripped 4 bases from V and 0 bases from J, with 15 bases between. The CDR3 DNA follows: TGCGCCAGCAGCCCCGGTGGGCTAACTAGCACAGATACGCAGTATTTT. Translating gives CASSPGGLTSTDTQYF.

This clonotype was detected a few times. This chain connects TRBV6-1 to TRBJ1-1; possibly TRBD1 for D (6 bases). This CDR3 comprises 13 residues. From germline, CDR1 is MNHNS and CDR2 SASEGT. The V gene lost 7 bases and the J gene lost 6 bases, with 15 bases spanning the gap. The CDR3 reads CASIPTGLAEAFF. Here the CDR3 DNA reads TGTGCCAGCATTCCAACAGGGTTGGCTGAAGCTTTCTTT.

This clonotype has at least ten counts. The chain recombines TRBV20-1 with TRBJ2-7; 7 bases match TRBD2. Germline CDR1 is DFQATT and CDR2 is SNEGSKA (reference sequence). This CDR3 is 13 amino acids long. Unmatched junction bases numbered 12, after V lost 7 bases and J lost 6 bases. The CDR3, as DNA: TGCAGTGTGAGCCCCGGCGGGGGAACCGAGCAGTACTTC. Translating it yields CSVSPGGGTEQYF.

This clonotype has only a few counts. The chain combines TRBV7-9 with TRBJ2-1; D may be TRBD1 (5 bases). The CDR3 length is 13 residues. Germline V gene sequence: CDR1 SEHNR, CDR2 FQNEAQ (reference sequence). The V gene lost 6 bases and the J gene lost 15 bases, with 21 bases spanning the gap. DNA of the CDR3: TGTGCCAGCAGTTCGAACGACAGAAGAAAAACGTTCTTC. Its translation is CASSSNDRRKTFF.

This clonotype has more than one count but fewer than ten. The genes are TRBV20-1 and TRBJ1-5; 7 bases map to TRBD1. J gave up 6 bases and V 1 base, and 12 bases lay outside the gene matches. Germline CDR1 is DFQATT and CDR2 is SNEGSKA (reference sequence). CDR3 length equals 16 residues. This CDR3 is CSARGAQGGPAQPQHF. The CDR3 bases are TGCAGTGCTAGAGGGGCCCAGGGGGGGCCGGCTCAGCCCCAGCATTTT.

DNA for the CDR3: TGTGCCAGCTCACCACGGGACGAAGGACGTGAAAAACTGTTTTTT. Protein product: CASSPRDEGREKLFF. The chain is built from TRBV18 and TRBJ1-4, with D perhaps TRBD1 (5 bases). Trimming took 1 base from V and 7 from J, leaving 13 bases between them. This CDR3 comprises 15 residues. CDR1 is KGHSH and CDR2 is LQKENI in the germline V gene.

V gene TRBV5-5 combines with J gene TRBJ2-7; 12 bases fit TRBD2. Germline trimming cut 4 bases from V and 1 base from J; bases unmatched to any gene: 6. This CDR3 comprises 16 residues. CDR1 SGHKS and CDR2 YYEKEE come from the germline V gene (reference sequence). CDR3 sequence reads: CASSTRLAGASYEQYF. The DNA of the CDR3 is TGTGCCAGCAGCACCCGACTAGCGGGGGCTTCCTACGAGCAGTACTTC.

This clonotype was counted a single time. This chain joins TRBV10-3 and TRBJ2-5, with D possibly matching TRBD2 (5 bases). Trimming cost V 2 bases and J 2 bases, with 9 bases left between them. The V gene's germline CDR1 is ENHRY and CDR2 SYGVKD. The CDR3 spans 14 residues. CDR3 in amino acids: CAISEAGRQETQYF. The DNA of the CDR3 is TGTGCCATCAGTGAGGCGGGTCGGCAAGAGACCCAGTACTTC.

The chain links TRBV9 to TRBJ2-3; 9 bases fit TRBD1. Per the germline V gene, CDR1 is SGDLS and CDR2 is YYNGEE. The CDR3 is 16 residues long. V dropped 3 bases and J dropped 0; count of bases not matched to a gene: 5. CDR3 coding DNA: TGTGCCAGCAGCGCGCACAGGGGGCGCAGCACAGATACGCAGTATTTT. This codes for CASSAHRGRSTDTQYF. Full variable domain (outside the CDR3, taken from reference TRBV9 and TRBJ2-3): DSGVTQTPKHLITATGQRVTLRCSPRSGDLSVYWYQQSLDQGLQFLIQYYNGEERAKGNILERFSAQQFPDLHSELNLSSLELGDSALYFCASSAHRGRSTDTQYFGPGTRLTVL.

This clonotype was observed a few times. The chain combines TRBV7-9 with TRBJ2-1; 9 nucleotides agree with TRBD2. The CDR3 covers 15 residues. Trimming took 5 bases from V and 4 from J; bases not matched to a gene: 6. From germline, CDR1 is SEHNR and CDR2 FQNEAQ (reference sequence). This chain's CDR3 is CASSPSGNSYNEQFF. The CDR3 DNA sequence: TGTGCCAGCAGCCCTAGCGGGAATTCGTACAATGAGCAGTTCTTC.

The chain recombines TRBV5-1 with TRBJ2-1; 12 bases agree with TRBD2. Germline CDR1 SGHRS, CDR2 YFSETQ. V lost 0 bases, J lost 8 bases, and 3 bases stayed unmatched. The CDR3 is 15 residues long. CDR3 coding DNA: TGCGCCAGCAGCTTGGGGACTAGCGGGGTAGATGAGCAGTTCTTC. This sequence encodes CASSLGTSGVDEQFF.

In its sample, this clonotype was seen many times. The gene calls are TRBV5-1 and TRBJ2-3, with 7 bases fitting TRBD1. Trimming at V came to 3 bases and at J to 1 base, leaving 5 bases not matched to a gene. Germline-derived CDR1 and CDR2 are SGHRS and YFSETQ. The CDR3 is made up of 15 amino acids. CDR3 in DNA: TGCGCCAGCAGCTCTAAGGGACAGCGCACAGATACGCAGTATTTT. It is translated as CASSSKGQRTDTQYF. The variable domain in full, completed from reference TRBV5-1 and TRBJ2-3, reads KAGVTQTPRYLIKTRGQQVTLSCSPISGHRSVSWYQQTPGQGLQFLFEYFSETQRNKGNFPGRFSGRQFSNSRSEMNVSTLELGDSALYLCASSSKGQRTDTQYFGPGTRLTVL.

This clonotype has a count of ten or more. The rearrangement joins TRBV6-4 to TRBJ2-1; 7 bases match TRBD2. This CDR3 is 15 amino acids long. Trimming took 0 bases from V and 1 from J; bases not matched to a gene: 0. CDR1 is MRHNA, CDR2 SNTAGT, per germline. The CDR3 region is CASSDSSGSYNEQFF. The CDR3 DNA reads TGTGCCAGCAGTGACTCTAGCGGGTCCTACAATGAGCAGTTCTTC.

The table lists this clonotype with a few counts. This chain connects TRBV3-1 to TRBJ1-1, with unresolved D. Between the trimmed V and J ends, which lost 4 bases and 1 base, there was a span of 10 bases. This CDR3 comprises 14 residues. Germline V gene sequence: CDR1 LGHDT, CDR2 YNNKEL (reference sequence). The CDR3 is CASSRLQANTEAFF. DNA of the CDR3: TGTGCCAGCAGCCGGTTGCAGGCGAACACTGAAGCTTTCTTT. The full variable domain, its missing parts supplied by reference TRBV3-1 and TRBJ1-1, is DTAVSQTPKYLVTQMGNDKSIKCEQNLGHDTMYWYKQDSKKFLKIMFSYNNKELIINETVPNRFSPKSPDKAHLNLHINSLELGDSAVYFCASSRLQANTEAFFGQGTRLTVV.

This clonotype was seen many times. The gene calls are TRBV7-8 and TRBJ1-2; D is possibly TRBD1 (6 bases). Germline CDR1 is SGHVS and CDR2 is FQNEAQ. This CDR3 spans 13 amino acids. Trimming removed 5 bases at V and 8 bases at J, with 15 bases between. CDR3 region: CASSLQGKRGYTF. The DNA for the CDR3 is TGTGCCAGCAGCCTTCAGGGGAAACGGGGCTACACCTTC.